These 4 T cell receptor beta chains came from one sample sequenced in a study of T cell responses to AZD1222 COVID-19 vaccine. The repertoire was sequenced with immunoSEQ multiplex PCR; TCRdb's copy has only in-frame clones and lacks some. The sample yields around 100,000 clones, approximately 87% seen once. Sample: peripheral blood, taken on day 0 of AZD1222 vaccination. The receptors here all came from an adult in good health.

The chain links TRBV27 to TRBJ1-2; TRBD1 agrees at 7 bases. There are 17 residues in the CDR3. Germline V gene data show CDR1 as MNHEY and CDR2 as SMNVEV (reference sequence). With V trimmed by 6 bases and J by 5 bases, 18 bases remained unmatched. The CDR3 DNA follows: TGTGCCAGCAGCGCTACAATCGGGCCAGGGGGAAAGTATGGCTACACCTTC. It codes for CASSATIGPGGKYGYTF.

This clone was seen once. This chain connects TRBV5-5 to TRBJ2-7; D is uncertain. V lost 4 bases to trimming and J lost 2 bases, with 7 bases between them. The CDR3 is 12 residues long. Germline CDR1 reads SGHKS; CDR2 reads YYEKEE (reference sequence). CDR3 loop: CASSVGAYEQYF. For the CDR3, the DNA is TGTGCCAGCAGCGTGGGCGCCTACGAGCAGTACTTC.

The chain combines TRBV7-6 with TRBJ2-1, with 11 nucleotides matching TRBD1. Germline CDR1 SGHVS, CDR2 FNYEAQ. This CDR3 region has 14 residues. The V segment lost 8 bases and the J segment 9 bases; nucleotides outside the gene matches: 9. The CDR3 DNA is TGTGCCAGCTGGCCCGGACAGGGGGCAGGTGAGCAGTTCTTC. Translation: CASWPGQGAGEQFF.

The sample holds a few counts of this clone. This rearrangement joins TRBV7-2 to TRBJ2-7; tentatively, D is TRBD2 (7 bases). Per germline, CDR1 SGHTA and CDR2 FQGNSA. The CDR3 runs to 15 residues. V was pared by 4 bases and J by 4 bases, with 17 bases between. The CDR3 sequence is CASSSRRGARYEQYF. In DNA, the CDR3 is TGTGCCAGCAGCTCCCGCCGGGGGGCCCGATACGAGCAGTACTTC.